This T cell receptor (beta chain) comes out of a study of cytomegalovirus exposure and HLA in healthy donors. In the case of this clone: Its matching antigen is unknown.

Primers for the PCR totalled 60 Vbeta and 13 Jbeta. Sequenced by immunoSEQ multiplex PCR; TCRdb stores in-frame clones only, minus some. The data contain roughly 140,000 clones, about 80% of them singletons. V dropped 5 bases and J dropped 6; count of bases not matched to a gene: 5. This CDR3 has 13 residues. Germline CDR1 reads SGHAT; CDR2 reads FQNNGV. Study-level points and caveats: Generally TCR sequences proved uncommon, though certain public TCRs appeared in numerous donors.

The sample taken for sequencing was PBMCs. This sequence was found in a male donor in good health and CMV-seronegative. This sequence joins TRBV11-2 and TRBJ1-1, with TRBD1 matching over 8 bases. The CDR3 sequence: CASSLSQGAEAFF. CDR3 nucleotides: TGTGCCAGCAGCCTATCACAGGGGGCTGAAGCTTTCTTT.